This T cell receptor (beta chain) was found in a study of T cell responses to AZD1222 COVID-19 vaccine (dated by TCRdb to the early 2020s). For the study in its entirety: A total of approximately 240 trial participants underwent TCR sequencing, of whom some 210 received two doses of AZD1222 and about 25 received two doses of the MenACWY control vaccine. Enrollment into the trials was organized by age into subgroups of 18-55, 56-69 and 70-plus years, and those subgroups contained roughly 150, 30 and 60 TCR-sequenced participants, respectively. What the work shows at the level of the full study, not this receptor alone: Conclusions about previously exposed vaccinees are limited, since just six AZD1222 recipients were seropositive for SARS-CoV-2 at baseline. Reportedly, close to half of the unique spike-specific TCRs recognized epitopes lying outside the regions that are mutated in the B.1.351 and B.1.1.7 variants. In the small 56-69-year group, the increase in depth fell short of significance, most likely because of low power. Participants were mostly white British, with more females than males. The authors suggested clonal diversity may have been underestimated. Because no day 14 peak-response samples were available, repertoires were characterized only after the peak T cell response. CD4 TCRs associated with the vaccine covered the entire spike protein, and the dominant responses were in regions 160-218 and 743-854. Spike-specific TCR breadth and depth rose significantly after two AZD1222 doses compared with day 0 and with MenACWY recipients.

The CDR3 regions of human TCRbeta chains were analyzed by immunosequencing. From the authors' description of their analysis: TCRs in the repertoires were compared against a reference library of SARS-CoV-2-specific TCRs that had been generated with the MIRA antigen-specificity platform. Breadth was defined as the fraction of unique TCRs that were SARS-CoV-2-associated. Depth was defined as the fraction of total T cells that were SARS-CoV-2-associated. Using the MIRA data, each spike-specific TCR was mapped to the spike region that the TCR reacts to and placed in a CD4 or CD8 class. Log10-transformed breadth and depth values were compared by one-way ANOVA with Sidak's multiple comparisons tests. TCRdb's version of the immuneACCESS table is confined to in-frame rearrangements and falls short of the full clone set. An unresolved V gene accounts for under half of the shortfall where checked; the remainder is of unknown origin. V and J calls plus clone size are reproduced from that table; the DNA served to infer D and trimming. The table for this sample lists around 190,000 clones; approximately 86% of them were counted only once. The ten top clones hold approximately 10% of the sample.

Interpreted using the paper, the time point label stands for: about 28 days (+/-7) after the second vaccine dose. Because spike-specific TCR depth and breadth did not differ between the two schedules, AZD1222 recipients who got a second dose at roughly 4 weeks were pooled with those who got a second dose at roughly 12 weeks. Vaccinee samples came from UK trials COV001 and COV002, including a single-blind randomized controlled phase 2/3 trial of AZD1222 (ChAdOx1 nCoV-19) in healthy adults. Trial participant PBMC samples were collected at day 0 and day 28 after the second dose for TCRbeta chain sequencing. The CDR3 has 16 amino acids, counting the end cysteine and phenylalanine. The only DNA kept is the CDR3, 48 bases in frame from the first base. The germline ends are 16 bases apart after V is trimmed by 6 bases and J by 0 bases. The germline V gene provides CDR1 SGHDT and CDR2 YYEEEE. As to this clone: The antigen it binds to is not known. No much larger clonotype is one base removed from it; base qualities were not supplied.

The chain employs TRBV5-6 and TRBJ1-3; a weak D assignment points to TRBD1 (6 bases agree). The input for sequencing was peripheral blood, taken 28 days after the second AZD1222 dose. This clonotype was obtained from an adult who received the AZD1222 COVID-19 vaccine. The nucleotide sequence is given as TGTGCCAGCACCCCGACTGCAGGGGCCTCTGGAAACACCATATATTTT. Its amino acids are CASTPTAGASGNTIYF.